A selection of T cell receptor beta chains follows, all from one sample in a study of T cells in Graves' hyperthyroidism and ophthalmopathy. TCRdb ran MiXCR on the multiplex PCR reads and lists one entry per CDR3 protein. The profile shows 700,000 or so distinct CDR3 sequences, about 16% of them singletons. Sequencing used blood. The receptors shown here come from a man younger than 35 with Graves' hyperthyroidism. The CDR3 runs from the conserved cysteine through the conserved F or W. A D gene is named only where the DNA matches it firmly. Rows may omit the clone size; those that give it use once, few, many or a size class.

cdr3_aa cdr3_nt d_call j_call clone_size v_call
CARTRRSYEQYF TGTGCCAGAACCCGGCGGTCCTACGAGCAGTACTTC . TRBJ2-7 many TRBV12-3/TRBV12-4
CASSQDSRVDTQYF TGCGCCAGCAGCCAAGATAGCAGGGTGGATACGCAGTATTTT . TRBJ2-3 few TRBV4-3
CASSLGLGSTEAFF TGTGCCAGCAGCCTTGGACTCGGGAGCACTGAAGCTTTCTTT . TRBJ1-1 few TRBV6-1
CSASRDVGLGEKLFF TGCAGTGCTAGTCGGGATGTGGGGCTCGGGGAAAAACTGTTTTTT . TRBJ1-4 few TRBV20-1
CASSPLRQLQYF TGTGCCAGCTCACCACTCCGGCAGCTGCAGTATTTT . TRBJ2-3 many TRBV18
CASTRDSGSSYNEQFF TGCGCCAGCACCCGAGATAGCGGGAGCTCCTACAATGAGCAGTTCTTC TRBD2 TRBJ2-1 few TRBV5-1
CASSRDSGKNIQYF TGTGCCAGCAGCCGGGACTCGGGCAAAAACATTCAGTACTTC . TRBJ2-4 few TRBV3-1
CSAMEDGHSGGTYEQYF TGCAGTGCTATGGAGGACGGGCACAGCGGGGGAACCTACGAGCAGTACTTC TRBD2 TRBJ2-7 . TRBV20-1
CASRETSTDTQYF TGTGCCAGCAGGGAAACTAGCACAGATACGCAGTATTTT . TRBJ2-3 many TRBV2
CASSPTSGSGDTQYF TGTGCCAGCTCACCGACTAGCGGGAGTGGAGATACGCAGTATTTT TRBD2 TRBJ2-3 . TRBV18
CASSLETSGLAVYNEQFF TGTGCCAGCAGCTTAGAAACGTCGGGACTAGCGGTTTACAATGAGCAGTTCTTC TRBD2 TRBJ2-1 . TRBV7-6
CASSEALRGTRTSDTQYF TGTGCCAGCAGTGAAGCGCTTCGCGGGACCAGAACGTCAGATACGCAGTATTTT . TRBJ2-3 many TRBV2
CASSLPGTAYNEQFF TGTGCCAGCAGTTTACCCGGGACGGCCTACAATGAGCAGTTCTTC . TRBJ2-1 few TRBV11-3
CASRAGNTGELFF TGTGCCAGCAGGGCAGGGAACACCGGGGAGCTGTTTTTT . TRBJ2-2 many TRBV28
CASSSPARPYEQYF TGTGCCAGCAGTTCACCTGCGCGCCCCTACGAGCAGTACTTC . TRBJ2-7 few TRBV28
CASSRIVWGDASYNEQFF TGTGCCAGCAGCCGGATAGTGTGGGGGGACGCCTCCTACAATGAGCAGTTCTTC . TRBJ2-1 many TRBV11-2
CASSVGGQRPYGYTF TGTGCCAGCAGCGTAGGGGGACAGCGACCCTATGGCTACACCTTC TRBD1 TRBJ1-2 . TRBV9
CSVEQGAEETQYF TGCAGCGTTGAACAGGGGGCCGAGGAGACCCAGTACTTC TRBD1 TRBJ2-5 few TRBV29-1
CASSLEGQGLQQYF TGTGCCAGCAGCTTAGAGGGACAGGGCCTCCAGCAGTACTTC TRBD1 TRBJ2-7 many TRBV7-2
CASSPRGLAGVGYAGELFF TGTGCCAGCAGCCCAAGGGGACTAGCGGGAGTGGGATATGCCGGGGAGCTGTTTTTT TRBD2 TRBJ2-2 . TRBV7-3
CAIGPSTDTQYF TGTGCCATCGGACCGAGCACAGATACGCAGTATTTT . TRBJ2-3 few TRBV10-3
CAWSQSFSGANVLTF TGTGCCTGGAGTCAAAGTTTCTCTGGGGCCAACGTCCTGACTTTC . TRBJ2-6 many TRBV30
CSARDAGGAYEQYF TGCAGTGCTAGAGACGCGGGAGGAGCCTACGAGCAGTACTTC TRBD2 TRBJ2-7 many TRBV20-1
CAWRRSRYSYEQYF TGTGCCTGGAGGAGGTCGCGGTACTCCTACGAGCAGTACTTC . TRBJ2-7 many TRBV30
CAWRQDRYEQYF TGTGCCTGGCGACAAGACAGATACGAGCAGTACTTC . TRBJ2-7 . TRBV30
CASSLTPLAVAYNEQFF TGTGCCAGCAGCTTAACCCCCCTAGCGGTAGCCTACAATGAGCAGTTCTTC TRBD2 TRBJ2-1 few TRBV7-9
CSVEPGSSTEAFF TGCAGCGTTGAACCAGGGAGTAGTACTGAAGCTTTCTTT . TRBJ1-1 . TRBV29-1
CASSGTGAFNSPLHF TGTGCCAGCAGCGGGACAGGGGCTTTTAATTCACCCCTCCACTTT TRBD1 TRBJ1-6 few TRBV28
CATSDRTGSNEQFF TGTGCCACCAGTGATCGGACAGGGAGCAATGAGCAGTTCTTC TRBD1 TRBJ2-1 . TRBV24-1
CASRTRNTEAFF TGTGCCAGCAGAACACGGAACACTGAAGCTTTCTTT . TRBJ1-1 few TRBV6-1
CAVRDPGDEKLFF TGCGCCGTCCGAGACCCGGGAGATGAAAAACTGTTTTTT . TRBJ1-4 few TRBV4-1
CASSPTREDGYTF TGTGCCAGCAGCCCGACGAGGGAAGATGGCTACACCTTC . TRBJ1-2 many TRBV7-3
CATGTGGNLEQYF TGTGCCACTGGGACAGGGGGTAACCTAGAGCAGTACTTC TRBD1 TRBJ2-7 many TRBV24-1
CASSLEGARGETQYF TGTGCCAGCAGCTTAGAAGGAGCGCGAGGGGAGACCCAGTACTTC . TRBJ2-5 many TRBV11-2
CASSRLAGVSLDEQFF TGTGCCAGCAGTCGTTTAGCGGGAGTGTCATTGGATGAGCAGTTCTTC TRBD2 TRBJ2-1 many TRBV12-3/TRBV12-4
CASNFGTGGYEQYF TGTGCCAGCAATTTCGGGACAGGGGGCTACGAGCAGTACTTC TRBD1 TRBJ2-7 many TRBV28
CASSGLADPVNEQFF TGTGCCAGCAGTGGACTAGCGGATCCAGTCAATGAGCAGTTCTTC TRBD2 TRBJ2-1 many TRBV6-1